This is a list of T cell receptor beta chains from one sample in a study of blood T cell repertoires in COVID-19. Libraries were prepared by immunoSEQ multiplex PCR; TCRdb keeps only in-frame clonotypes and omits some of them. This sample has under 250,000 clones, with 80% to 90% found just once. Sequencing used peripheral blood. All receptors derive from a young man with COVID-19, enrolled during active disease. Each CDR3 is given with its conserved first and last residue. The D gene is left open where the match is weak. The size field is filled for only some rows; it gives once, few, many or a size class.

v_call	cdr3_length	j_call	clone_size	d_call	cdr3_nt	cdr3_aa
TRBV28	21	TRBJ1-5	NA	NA	TGTGCCAGCAGTCCTTCGGAGGGTAAAGTTTCTACCTTAGGGAGCAATCAGCCCCAGCATTTT	CASSPSEGKVSTLGSNQPQHF
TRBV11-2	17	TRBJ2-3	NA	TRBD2	TGTGCCAGCAGCTTAGGGGCTAGCGGGAGCAACACAGATACGCAGTATTTT	CASSLGASGSNTDTQYF
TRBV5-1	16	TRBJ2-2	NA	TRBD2	TGCGCCAGCAGCCCACTAGCGGGGGGTTCCACCGGGGAGCTGTTTTTT	CASSPLAGGSTGELFF
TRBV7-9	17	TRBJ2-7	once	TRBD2	TGTGCCAGCAGCTTCCAAACTAGCGGGGGGCCCTCCTACGAGCAGTACTTC	CASSFQTSGGPSYEQYF
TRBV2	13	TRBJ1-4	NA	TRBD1	TGTGCCAGCCAACAGGGGGCTTGGGAAAAACTGTTTTTT	CASQQGAWEKLFF
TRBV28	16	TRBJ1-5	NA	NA	TGTGCCAGCAGTGGCCAAGGGGAGGGGAGGCGTCAGCCCCAGCATTTT	CASSGQGEGRRQPQHF
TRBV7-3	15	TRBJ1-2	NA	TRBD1	TGTGCCAGCAGCGCAAGGACAGGGAGCCACTATGGCTACACCTTC	CASSARTGSHYGYTF
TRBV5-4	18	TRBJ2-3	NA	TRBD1	TGTGCCAGCAGGGGCGAACGGACAGGGAGGCCTAGCACAGATACGCAGTATTTT	CASRGERTGRPSTDTQYF
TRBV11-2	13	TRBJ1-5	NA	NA	TGTGCCAGCAGCTTAGATAGGACACAAAGGCGGCATTTT	CASSLDRTQRRHF
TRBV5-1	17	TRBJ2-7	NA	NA	TGCGCCAGCAGCTTGGCCGTAGGCGACTTCCACACCTACGAGCAGTACTTC	CASSLAVGDFHTYEQYF
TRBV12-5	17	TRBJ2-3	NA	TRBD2	TGTGCTAGTGGGGACGGGACTAGCGGGGGGGCAGGTGATACGCAGTATTTT	CASGDGTSGGAGDTQYF
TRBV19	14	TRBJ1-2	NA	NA	TGTGCCAGTACCCCTCTACAGGGCTACTATGGCTACACCTTC	CASTPLQGYYGYTF
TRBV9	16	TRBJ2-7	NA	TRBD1	TGTGCCAGCAGCCCCCGGACAGGGTCGATCTGGGACGAGCAGTACTTC	CASSPRTGSIWDEQYF
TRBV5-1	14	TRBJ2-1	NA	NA	TGCGCCAGCAGCTTGGTGGAGGGGGCCAATGAGCAGTTCTTC	CASSLVEGANEQFF
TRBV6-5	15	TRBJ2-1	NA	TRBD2	TGTGCCAGCAGTCTAGCGGGATTCGGATACAATGAGCAGTTCTTC	CASSLAGFGYNEQFF
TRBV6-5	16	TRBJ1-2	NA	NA	TGTGCCAGCAGTTACGGACAGACACCCGGATTCTATGGCTACACCTTC	CASSYGQTPGFYGYTF
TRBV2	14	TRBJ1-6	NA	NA	TGTGCCAGCAGTAGGGGTTCGGAAAATTCACCCCTCCACTTT	CASSRGSENSPLHF
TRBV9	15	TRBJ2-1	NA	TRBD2	TGTGCCAGCAGCAAAGCGGGGGTTCCTCCCGATGAGCAGTTCTTC	CASSKAGVPPDEQFF
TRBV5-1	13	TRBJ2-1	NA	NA	TGCGCCAGCAGCTGGGACAAATACAATGAGCAGTTCTTC	CASSWDKYNEQFF
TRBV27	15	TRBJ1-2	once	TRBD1	TGTGCCAGCAGTTTAGAGGGGGCAACGGGCTATGGCTACACCTTC	CASSLEGATGYGYTF
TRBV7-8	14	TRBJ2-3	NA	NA	TGTGCCAGCAGCTTAGCGGAGGGCACAGATACGCAGTATTTT	CASSLAEGTDTQYF
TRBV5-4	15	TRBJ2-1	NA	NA	TGTGCCAGCAGCTTGGGAGCCTCTAGAGGGAATGAGCAGTTCTTC	CASSLGASRGNEQFF